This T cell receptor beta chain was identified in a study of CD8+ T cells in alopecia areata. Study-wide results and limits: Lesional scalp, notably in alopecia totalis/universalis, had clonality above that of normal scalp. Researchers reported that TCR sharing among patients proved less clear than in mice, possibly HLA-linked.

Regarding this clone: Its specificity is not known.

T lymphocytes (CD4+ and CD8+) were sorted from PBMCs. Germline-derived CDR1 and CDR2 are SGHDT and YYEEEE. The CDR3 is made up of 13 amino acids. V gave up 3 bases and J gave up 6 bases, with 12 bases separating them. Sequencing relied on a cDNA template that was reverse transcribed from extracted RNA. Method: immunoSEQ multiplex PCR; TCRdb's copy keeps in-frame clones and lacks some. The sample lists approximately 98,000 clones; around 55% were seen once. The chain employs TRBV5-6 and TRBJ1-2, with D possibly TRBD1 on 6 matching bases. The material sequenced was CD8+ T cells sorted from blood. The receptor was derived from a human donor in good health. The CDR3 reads CASSSTGYHGYTF. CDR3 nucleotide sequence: TGTGCCAGCAGCTCCACAGGGTACCATGGCTACACCTTC.